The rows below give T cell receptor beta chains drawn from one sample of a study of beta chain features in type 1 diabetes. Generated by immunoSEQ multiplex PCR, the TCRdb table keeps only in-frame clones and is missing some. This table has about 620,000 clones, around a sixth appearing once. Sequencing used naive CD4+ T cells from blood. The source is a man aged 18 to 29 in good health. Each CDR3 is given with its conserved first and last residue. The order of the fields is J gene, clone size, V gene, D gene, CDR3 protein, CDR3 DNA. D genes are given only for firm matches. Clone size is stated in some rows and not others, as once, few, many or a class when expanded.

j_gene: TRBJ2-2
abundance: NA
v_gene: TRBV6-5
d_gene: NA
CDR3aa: CASRSLPPNTGELFF
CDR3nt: TGTGCCAGCAGATCTCTCCCCCCGAACACCGGGGAGCTGTTTTTT

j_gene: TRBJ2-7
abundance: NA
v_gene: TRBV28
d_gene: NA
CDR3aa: CASSLLDRSAYEQYF
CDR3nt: TGTGCCAGCAGCTTGCTCGACAGGTCGGCCTACGAGCAGTACTTC

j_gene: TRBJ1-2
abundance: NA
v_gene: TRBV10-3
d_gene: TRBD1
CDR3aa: CAIRSGTGPYGYTF
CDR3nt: TGTGCCATCAGGTCCGGGACAGGGCCCTATGGCTACACCTTC

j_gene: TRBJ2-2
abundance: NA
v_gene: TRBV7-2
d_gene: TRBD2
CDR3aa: CASSQGTSGRSGELFF
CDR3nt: TGTGCCAGCAGCCAAGGGACTAGCGGGAGGTCCGGGGAGCTGTTTTTT

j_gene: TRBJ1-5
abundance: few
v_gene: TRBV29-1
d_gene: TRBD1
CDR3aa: CSVKPGTGNQPQHF
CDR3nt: TGCAGCGTCAAGCCCGGGACAGGAAATCAGCCCCAGCATTTT

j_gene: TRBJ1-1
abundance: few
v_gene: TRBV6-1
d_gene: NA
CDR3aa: CASSEEGTPNTEAFF
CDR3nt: TGTGCCAGCAGTGAAGAGGGAACCCCGAACACTGAAGCTTTCTTT

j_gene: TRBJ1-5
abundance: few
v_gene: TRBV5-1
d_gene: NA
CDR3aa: CASSWGPDGNQPQHF
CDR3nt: TGCGCCAGCAGCTGGGGACCTGATGGCAATCAGCCCCAGCATTTT

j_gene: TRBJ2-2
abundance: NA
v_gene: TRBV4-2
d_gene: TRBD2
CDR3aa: CASSETGGLRGTGELFF
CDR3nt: TGTGCCAGCAGTGAGACGGGAGGCCTTCGTGGCACCGGGGAGCTGTTTTTT

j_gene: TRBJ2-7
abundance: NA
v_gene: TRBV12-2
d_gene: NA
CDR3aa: CASRLGWTGGPYSYEQYF
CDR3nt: TGTGCAAGTCGCTTAGGGTGGACGGGAGGCCCCTACTCCTACGAGCAGTACTTC

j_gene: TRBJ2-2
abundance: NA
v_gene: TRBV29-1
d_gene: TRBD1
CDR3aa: CSGRTGGANTGELFF
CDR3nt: TGCAGCGGCCGAACAGGGGGCGCAAACACCGGGGAGCTGTTTTTT

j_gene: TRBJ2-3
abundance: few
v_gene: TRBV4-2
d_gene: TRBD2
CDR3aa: CASSQDRGKLAGPDTQYF
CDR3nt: TGTGCCAGCAGCCAAGATCGAGGTAAACTAGCGGGACCAGATACGCAGTATTTT